These T cell receptor beta chains were read from a single sample in a study of blood T cell repertoires in COVID-19. Some clones are missing from TCRdb's copy, which holds only in-frame ones; the method was immunoSEQ multiplex PCR. Among over 200,000 clones listed, 85% to 90% were seen once. Sequenced sample: peripheral blood. These receptors were obtained from a man between 50 and 59 years old with COVID-19, enrolled during active disease. The CDR3 runs from the conserved cysteine through the conserved F or W. D genes are given only for firm matches. The size entry is marked missing in some rows and otherwise reads once, few, many or a size class.

NA	TRBV18	TRBJ2-2	NA	CASSPGATGELFF	TGTGCCAGCTCACCAGGGGCTACCGGGGAGCTGTTTTTT
NA	TRBV19	TRBJ2-2	NA	CASRIGWPATGELFF	TGTGCCAGTAGGATCGGGTGGCCGGCCACCGGGGAGCTGTTTTTT
TRBD1	TRBV12-5	TRBJ2-7	NA	CASAPDRSYEQYF	TGTGCTAGTGCCCCGGACAGGTCCTACGAGCAGTACTTC
TRBD2	TRBV10-2	TRBJ2-7	NA	CASSAGTSYEQYF	TGCGCCAGCAGCGCTGGGACTAGCTACGAGCAGTACTTC
NA	TRBV7-8	TRBJ2-7	NA	CASSLSHGRWTGTYEQYF	TGTGCCAGCAGCTTAAGCCACGGGAGGTGGACAGGGACCTACGAGCAGTACTTC
NA	TRBV6-2/TRBV6-3	TRBJ1-5	NA	CASSYARYQPQHF	TGTGCCAGCAGTTACGCGAGGTATCAGCCCCAGCATTTT
TRBD1	TRBV27	TRBJ1-1	NA	CASSPQGVVLNTEAFF	TGTGCCAGCAGTCCCCAGGGGGTGGTATTGAACACTGAAGCTTTCTTT
TRBD1	TRBV10-1	TRBJ1-1	NA	CASSGQGWTEAFF	TGCGCCAGCAGTGGACAGGGGTGGACTGAAGCTTTCTTT
NA	TRBV3-1/TRBV3-2	TRBJ1-5	NA	CASSQGENQPQHF	TGTGCCAGCAGCCAAGGGGAGAATCAGCCCCAGCATTTT
NA	TRBV6-5	TRBJ1-4	NA	CASRDHSSNEKLFF	TGTGCCAGCAGAGACCACAGCTCGAATGAAAAACTGTTTTTT
TRBD1	TRBV27	TRBJ2-7	once	CASSPDAARGWNEQYF	TGTGCCAGCAGCCCGGACGCGGCCAGGGGGTGGAACGAGCAGTACTTC
NA	TRBV30	TRBJ1-2	NA	CAWSGTVDYGYTF	TGTGCCTGGAGTGGCACAGTGGACTATGGCTACACCTTC
TRBD2	TRBV5-4	TRBJ2-2	NA	CASSTGLVGTGELFF	TGTGCCAGCAGCACGGGACTAGTTGGGACCGGGGAGCTGTTTTTT
TRBD1	TRBV28	TRBJ1-5	NA	CASRTGGVGQSNQPQHF	TGTGCCAGCAGAACAGGGGGCGTCGGGCAGAGCAATCAGCCCCAGCATTTT
NA	TRBV7-2	TRBJ2-1	NA	CASSSSTGNSYNEQFF	TGTGCCAGCAGCTCCTCGACGGGAAACTCCTACAATGAGCAGTTCTTC
NA	TRBV2	TRBJ2-1	NA	CASRFGAGYNEQFF	TGTGCCAGCAGGTTCGGGGCGGGATACAATGAGCAGTTCTTC
NA	TRBV5-1	TRBJ2-1	NA	CASSLRAGGLAPSYNEQFF	TGCGCCAGCAGCTTGCGTGCAGGTGGGTTAGCGCCGTCGTACAATGAGCAGTTCTTC
NA	TRBV19	TRBJ1-4	NA	CASSPSGTLNEKLFF	TGTGCCAGTAGTCCGTCCGGGACATTGAATGAAAAACTGTTTTTT
NA	TRBV30	TRBJ1-2	NA	CAWSVRSSGYGYTF	TGTGCCTGGAGTGTACGATCTTCGGGCTATGGCTACACCTTC
NA	TRBV27	TRBJ2-3	NA	CASSSYPGEFDWDTQYF	TGTGCCAGCAGTTCCTACCCTGGGGAGTTCGATTGGGATACGCAGTATTTT
TRBD2	TRBV7-2	TRBJ2-7	once	CASSTSGPYEQYF	TGTGCCAGCTCGACTAGCGGGCCCTACGAGCAGTACTTC
TRBD1	TRBV11-1	TRBJ2-2	NA	CASSSNRGSGGELFF	TGTGCCAGCAGCTCAAACAGGGGAAGCGGCGGGGAGCTGTTTTTT
NA	TRBV27	TRBJ2-7	NA	CASSFTGVRSYEQYF	TGTGCCAGCAGTTTTACGGGGGTGAGGTCCTACGAGCAGTACTTC
NA	TRBV5-6	TRBJ1-5	NA	CASSFYSQPQHF	TGTGCCAGCAGCTTTTACAGTCAGCCCCAGCATTTT
TRBD2	TRBV13	TRBJ2-7	NA	CASSQRETISYEQYF	TGTGCCAGCAGCCAGCGGGAGACCATCTCCTACGAGCAGTACTTC
TRBD2	TRBV7-3	TRBJ2-1	NA	CASSPGTSGFYNEQFF	TGTGCCAGCAGTCCCGGGACTAGCGGGTTCTACAATGAGCAGTTCTTC
NA	TRBV25-1	TRBJ1-4	few	CASSDIQIEKLFF	TGTGCCAGCAGTGATATCCAGATTGAAAAACTGTTTTTT
TRBD1	TRBV10-3	TRBJ1-1	NA	CAIRGDRDASEAFF	TGTGCCATCAGAGGTGACAGGGATGCCAGTGAAGCTTTCTTT
NA	TRBV13	TRBJ2-7	NA	CASSSARRDSRSF	TGTGCCAGCAGCTCCGCTCGCCGGGACTCGCGATCCTTC
NA	TRBV11-2	TRBJ1-6	many	CASSYQVSHIWRSDSPLHF	TGTGCCAGCAGCTATCAGGTATCCCATATATGGAGGAGTGATTCACCCCTCCACTTT
NA	TRBV2	TRBJ2-5	NA	CASTERVETQYF	TGTGCCAGCACCGAGAGGGTGGAGACCCAGTACTTC
NA	TRBV7-8	TRBJ1-5	NA	CASSATGRGNQPQHF	TGTGCCAGCAGCGCAACAGGGAGGGGCAATCAGCCCCAGCATTTT
TRBD2	TRBV4-2	TRBJ2-1	once	CASSLSRGRGDNEQFF	TGTGCCAGCAGCCTATCTCGGGGCCGGGGGGACAATGAGCAGTTCTTC
NA	TRBV18	TRBJ1-2	NA	CASSPPFSSGDGYTF	TGTGCCAGCTCACCACCGTTCTCTAGCGGGGATGGCTACACCTTC
NA	TRBV3-1/TRBV3-2	TRBJ1-2	once	CASSPGGNGYTF	TGTGCCAGCAGCCCTGGCGGAAATGGCTACACCTTC
NA	TRBV4-1	TRBJ2-1	NA	CASSQVIATYNEQFF	TGCGCCAGCAGCCAAGTTATAGCAACCTACAATGAGCAGTTCTTC
TRBD2	TRBV7-2	TRBJ2-7	NA	CASSLDSGRSYEQYF	TGTGCCAGCAGCTTAGATAGCGGGAGGTCCTACGAGCAGTACTTC